This T cell receptor (beta chain) was recorded in a study of shared clonotypes between healthy human individuals. Study at large: Donors consisted of a couple of women and a few men between 18 and 49. General study findings and limits: Clonotypes not shared had lower generation probabilities than those common to all four donors.

This clone was seen once. The antigen is undetermined. Other DNA sequences in this specimen translate into the identical CDR3. Nashville, Tennessee was home to all donors, who were Caucasian adults. Germline assignment: CDR1 SEHNR and CDR2 FQNEAQ (reference sequence). The ends lost 3 bases at V and 3 bases at J; junction bases unmatched: 0. The CDR3 runs 15 residues. Sorted subsets were amplified in replicate PCRs using around 220 ng DNA, some 31,000 T cell genomes. Profiling relied on immunoSEQ multiplex PCR, and the TCRdb table lists in-frame clones only, not all of them. Of a few million clones listed, approximately 95% are singletons.

The clonotype comes from a man in his late teens or twenties in good health. This chain uses TRBV7-9 with TRBJ2-3; 13 bases agree with TRBD2. Sequencing was performed on naive CD4+ T cells sorted from blood. Subset described: CD45RA+ positively selected. The CDR3 DNA sequence: TGTGCCAGCAGCTTGACTAGCGGGAGGACAGATACGCAGTATTTT. Its protein is CASSLTSGRTDTQYF. The whole variable domain, remainder taken from reference TRBV7-9 and TRBJ2-3, is DTGVSQNPRHKITKRGQNVTFRCDPISEHNRLYWYRQTLGQGPEFLTYFQNEAQLEKSRLLSDRFSAERPKGSFSTLEIQRTEQGDSAMYLCASSLTSGRTDTQYFGPGTRLTVL.